Listed here are 5 T cell receptor beta chains from one sample, sequenced in a study of untreated major depressive disorder. Study-level findings and limits: Compared with controls, depressed patients showed more TRBV05-01 (Vbeta 5.1) usage in CD4+ T cells.

The protocol was immunoSEQ multiplex PCR, while the TCRdb copy is restricted to in-frame clones and leaves out a portion. The sample lists under 15,000 clones; 90% to 95% were seen once. These TCRs' antigens remain unknown. The sequenced sample consisted of CD4+ T cells from PBMCs. These receptors came from a woman aged 25 to 39 with major depressive disorder.

The chain employs TRBV6-1 and TRBJ2-3, with 10 bases fitting TRBD2. This CDR3 region has 13 residues. Germline V gene lookup returns CDR1 MNHNS and CDR2 SASEGT. After removal of 8 bases from V and 2 bases from J, the junction contained 1 base not matched to a gene. This CDR3 reads CASLAGDTDTQYF. DNA for the CDR3: TGTGCCAGCCTAGCGGGGGACACAGATACGCAGTATTTT.

V is TRBV7-2 and J is TRBJ2-2; D is perhaps TRBD1 (5 bases). The V end lost 1 base, the J end lost 1 base, and 7 bases lay between the germline ends. Germline V gene data show CDR1 as SGHTA and CDR2 as FQGNSA. The CDR3 runs to 15 residues. The CDR3 loop is CASSLGQLNTGELFF. For the CDR3, the DNA is TGTGCCAGCAGCTTAGGACAGCTGAACACCGGGGAGCTGTTTTTT.

This clone was picked up one time. V gene TRBV2 combines with J gene TRBJ2-1; no definite D call. Germline-derived CDR1 and CDR2 are SNHLY and FYNNEI. V dropped 7 bases and J dropped 0 bases, with 13 bases sitting between them. The CDR3 runs to 15 residues. The CDR3 DNA reads as TGTGCCAGCAAGGGAACCGCTAGCTCCTACAATGAGCAGTTCTTC. Translating gives CASKGTASSYNEQFF.

The chain couples TRBV2 to TRBJ1-4; 9 bases map to TRBD1. The CDR3 contains 14 residues. Germline-derived CDR1 and CDR2 are SNHLY and FYNNEI. With 7 bases clipped from V and 8 bases from J, the junction kept 8 bases outside the gene matches. CDR3 DNA: TGTGCCAGCAAAGAAGGGACAGGGCAAGAAAAACTGTTTTTT. It translates to CASKEGTGQEKLFF.

The chain joins TRBV5-5 to TRBJ2-7; 10 bases map to TRBD1. The CDR3 length is 15 residues. Germline CDR1 and CDR2: SGHKS and YYEKEE (reference sequence). After removal of 0 bases from V and 4 bases from J, the junction contained 4 bases not matched to a gene. CDR3 coding DNA: TGTGCCAGCAGCTTGGGTGGGACAGGGGATTACGAGCAGTACTTC. The encoded protein is CASSLGGTGDYEQYF.